This T cell receptor (beta chain) was profiled in a study of blood T cells in healthy people across ages. At the level of the study: In model experiments, template switching was able to capture about one barcoded beta molecule for every two T cells that were present.

Then a second PCR, running roughly 7 to 11 cycles, was carried out with a sample-barcoded 5' primer and a J-beta primer mix. TCRdb itself ran the 5' RACE reads through MiXCR, one entry per CDR3 protein. The sample lists around 1,700,000 distinct CDR3 sequences, roughly 28% occurring once. The CDR3 runs 12 residues. Germline V lookup: CDR1 DFQATT, CDR2 SNEGSKA (reference sequence). Broader study findings: Donor CMV status was unknown, possibly confounding expanded clonotype changes.

This clonotype was counted a few times. Its antigen is unknown. Its ends do not fully match the called genes, so a read error is possible. The genes are TRBV20-1 and TRBJ2-1, with unresolved D. TRBJ2-7 matches the DNA end more closely, so the J call is doubtful. The sequence was collected from a woman aged 25 to 45 in good health. The sample taken for sequencing was blood. In DNA form, the CDR3 reads TGTAGTGCTAGACCCTCCTACAATGAGCAGTACTTC. Translating it yields CSARPSYNEQYF.